This TCR beta chain was identified in a study of T cell repertoires in cytomegalovirus infection. Overall study: It was the public TCR beta signatures that indicated both CMV infection and matching HLA type.

Notes on the study in general: Public TCR beta family frequency separated CMV-and-HLA carriers, including in an independent cohort. CMV-specific TCR beta clonotypes restricted by HLA-C dominated the ex vivo response.

Germline V gene lookup returns CDR1 LNHNV and CDR2 YYDKDF (reference sequence). The CDR3 consists of 14 residues. Trimming at V came to 7 bases and at J to 8 bases, leaving 8 bases not matched to a gene. About this clonotype: Its specificity is unknown.

From the reads, TCRdb called clonotypes with MiXCR, one entry per CDR3 protein. Here the sample spans nearly 700,000 distinct CDR3 sequences, around 30% being singletons. The TCR sequence derives from a human donor in good health (CMV status not recorded). Some clones in this sample may be carry-over from other donors' samples. The genes are TRBV15 and TRBJ1-3; TRBD1 matches at 10 bases. The sequencing used cultured PBMCs, collected from culture after CMV antigen stimulation. For the CDR3, the DNA is TGTGCCACCACACCGGGACAGGGGCGGGACACCATATATTTT. It specifies CATTPGQGRDTIYF.